A selection of T cell receptor beta chains follows, all from one sample in a study of tumour-infiltrating T cells in Burkitt lymphoma. The assay was immunoSEQ multiplex PCR, and TCRdb's table has in-frame clones only and misses some. The table has around 700 clones, about 16% seen once. The specimen sequenced was tumor tissue. Receptors were obtained from a human donor with Burkitt lymphoma. CDR3s include the opening cysteine and the closing phenylalanine or tryptophan. D genes are given only for firm matches. Rows give clone size only sometimes, using once, few, many, or a class for an expanded clone.

TRBJ2-4 . TRBD1 TRBV6-6 TGTGCCAGCAGTTACCAGGACAGGGAGAACATTCAGTACTTC CASSYQDRENIQYF
TRBJ2-3 . TRBD1 TRBV11-3 TGTGCCAGCAGCTTAGGTCAGGGGGCAGATACGCAGTATTTT CASSLGQGADTQYF
TRBJ2-1 . . TRBV27 TGTGCCAGCAGTAACTCGCCGTCTGGGAATGAGCAGTTCTTC CASSNSPSGNEQFF
TRBJ2-7 . . TRBV10-3 TGTGCCATCAGTGCACAGGACCGCTACGAGCAGTACTTC CAISAQDRYEQYF
TRBJ2-7 few TRBD2 TRBV5-6 TGTGCCAGCAGCTGGGGGGGTGGGGAGCAGTACTTC CASSWGGGEQYF
TRBJ2-3 . . TRBV7-9 TGTGCCAGCAGCTTAGGAGAGGGGGGGCTTAGCGATACGCAGTATTTT CASSLGEGGLSDTQYF
TRBJ1-2 few . TRBV19 TGTGCCAGTAGTATCTTCAAAGACTCTCCGTATGGCTACACCTTC CASSIFKDSPYGYTF
TRBJ2-3 . TRBD2 TRBV7-9 TGTGCCAGCAGCTTAGGGACTAGCGGGGGGAGCACAGATACGCAGTATTTT CASSLGTSGGSTDTQYF
TRBJ1-2 . . TRBV6-5 TGTGCCAGCAGTTACTCGAAGGTATCAAATTATGGCTACACCTTC CASSYSKVSNYGYTF
TRBJ2-1 once TRBD2 TRBV28 TGTGCCACCGCGGGGGGGCCTGATGAGCAGTTCTTC CATAGGPDEQFF
TRBJ2-7 . TRBD2 TRBV19 TGTGCCAGTAGTTCAAAAGAGCGGGGCGTCTACGAGCAGTACTTC CASSSKERGVYEQYF
TRBJ2-7 few . TRBV5-6 TGTGCCAGCAGCTTGATTAGGCAGCACGACGAGCAGTACTTC CASSLIRQHDEQYF
TRBJ1-5 few . TRBV6-6 TGTGCCAGCAGCCAGTCGGAGGGGTATCAGCCCCAGCATTTT CASSQSEGYQPQHF
TRBJ2-5 few . TRBV9 TGTGCCAGCAGCGTAGAAGCCCGCCTGGAGGAGACCCAGTACTTC CASSVEARLEETQYF
TRBJ2-5 few . TRBV7-3 TGTGCCAGCAGCCTCGGTAACCAAGAGACCCAGTACTTC CASSLGNQETQYF
TRBJ1-1 . . TRBV7-6 TGTGCCAGCAGCTTAGCGGGGGTCACTGAAGCTTTCTTT CASSLAGVTEAFF
TRBJ1-4 . . TRBV14 TGTGCCAGCAGCCAATGGACATTAGGGGAACTGTTTTTT CASSQWTLGELFF
TRBJ2-3 . TRBD2 TRBV7-9 TGTGCCAGCAGCTTAGGAAGTAGCGGGGGGTCTACAGATACGCAGTATTTT CASSLGSSGGSTDTQYF
TRBJ2-5 . TRBD2 TRBV6-1 TGTGCCATCGGGACTAGCGGACAAGAGACCCAGTACTTC CAIGTSGQETQYF
TRBJ2-1 . . TRBV19 TGTGCCAGTAGTGAAAGGGGGGCCCCCAATGAGCAGTTCTTC CASSERGAPNEQFF